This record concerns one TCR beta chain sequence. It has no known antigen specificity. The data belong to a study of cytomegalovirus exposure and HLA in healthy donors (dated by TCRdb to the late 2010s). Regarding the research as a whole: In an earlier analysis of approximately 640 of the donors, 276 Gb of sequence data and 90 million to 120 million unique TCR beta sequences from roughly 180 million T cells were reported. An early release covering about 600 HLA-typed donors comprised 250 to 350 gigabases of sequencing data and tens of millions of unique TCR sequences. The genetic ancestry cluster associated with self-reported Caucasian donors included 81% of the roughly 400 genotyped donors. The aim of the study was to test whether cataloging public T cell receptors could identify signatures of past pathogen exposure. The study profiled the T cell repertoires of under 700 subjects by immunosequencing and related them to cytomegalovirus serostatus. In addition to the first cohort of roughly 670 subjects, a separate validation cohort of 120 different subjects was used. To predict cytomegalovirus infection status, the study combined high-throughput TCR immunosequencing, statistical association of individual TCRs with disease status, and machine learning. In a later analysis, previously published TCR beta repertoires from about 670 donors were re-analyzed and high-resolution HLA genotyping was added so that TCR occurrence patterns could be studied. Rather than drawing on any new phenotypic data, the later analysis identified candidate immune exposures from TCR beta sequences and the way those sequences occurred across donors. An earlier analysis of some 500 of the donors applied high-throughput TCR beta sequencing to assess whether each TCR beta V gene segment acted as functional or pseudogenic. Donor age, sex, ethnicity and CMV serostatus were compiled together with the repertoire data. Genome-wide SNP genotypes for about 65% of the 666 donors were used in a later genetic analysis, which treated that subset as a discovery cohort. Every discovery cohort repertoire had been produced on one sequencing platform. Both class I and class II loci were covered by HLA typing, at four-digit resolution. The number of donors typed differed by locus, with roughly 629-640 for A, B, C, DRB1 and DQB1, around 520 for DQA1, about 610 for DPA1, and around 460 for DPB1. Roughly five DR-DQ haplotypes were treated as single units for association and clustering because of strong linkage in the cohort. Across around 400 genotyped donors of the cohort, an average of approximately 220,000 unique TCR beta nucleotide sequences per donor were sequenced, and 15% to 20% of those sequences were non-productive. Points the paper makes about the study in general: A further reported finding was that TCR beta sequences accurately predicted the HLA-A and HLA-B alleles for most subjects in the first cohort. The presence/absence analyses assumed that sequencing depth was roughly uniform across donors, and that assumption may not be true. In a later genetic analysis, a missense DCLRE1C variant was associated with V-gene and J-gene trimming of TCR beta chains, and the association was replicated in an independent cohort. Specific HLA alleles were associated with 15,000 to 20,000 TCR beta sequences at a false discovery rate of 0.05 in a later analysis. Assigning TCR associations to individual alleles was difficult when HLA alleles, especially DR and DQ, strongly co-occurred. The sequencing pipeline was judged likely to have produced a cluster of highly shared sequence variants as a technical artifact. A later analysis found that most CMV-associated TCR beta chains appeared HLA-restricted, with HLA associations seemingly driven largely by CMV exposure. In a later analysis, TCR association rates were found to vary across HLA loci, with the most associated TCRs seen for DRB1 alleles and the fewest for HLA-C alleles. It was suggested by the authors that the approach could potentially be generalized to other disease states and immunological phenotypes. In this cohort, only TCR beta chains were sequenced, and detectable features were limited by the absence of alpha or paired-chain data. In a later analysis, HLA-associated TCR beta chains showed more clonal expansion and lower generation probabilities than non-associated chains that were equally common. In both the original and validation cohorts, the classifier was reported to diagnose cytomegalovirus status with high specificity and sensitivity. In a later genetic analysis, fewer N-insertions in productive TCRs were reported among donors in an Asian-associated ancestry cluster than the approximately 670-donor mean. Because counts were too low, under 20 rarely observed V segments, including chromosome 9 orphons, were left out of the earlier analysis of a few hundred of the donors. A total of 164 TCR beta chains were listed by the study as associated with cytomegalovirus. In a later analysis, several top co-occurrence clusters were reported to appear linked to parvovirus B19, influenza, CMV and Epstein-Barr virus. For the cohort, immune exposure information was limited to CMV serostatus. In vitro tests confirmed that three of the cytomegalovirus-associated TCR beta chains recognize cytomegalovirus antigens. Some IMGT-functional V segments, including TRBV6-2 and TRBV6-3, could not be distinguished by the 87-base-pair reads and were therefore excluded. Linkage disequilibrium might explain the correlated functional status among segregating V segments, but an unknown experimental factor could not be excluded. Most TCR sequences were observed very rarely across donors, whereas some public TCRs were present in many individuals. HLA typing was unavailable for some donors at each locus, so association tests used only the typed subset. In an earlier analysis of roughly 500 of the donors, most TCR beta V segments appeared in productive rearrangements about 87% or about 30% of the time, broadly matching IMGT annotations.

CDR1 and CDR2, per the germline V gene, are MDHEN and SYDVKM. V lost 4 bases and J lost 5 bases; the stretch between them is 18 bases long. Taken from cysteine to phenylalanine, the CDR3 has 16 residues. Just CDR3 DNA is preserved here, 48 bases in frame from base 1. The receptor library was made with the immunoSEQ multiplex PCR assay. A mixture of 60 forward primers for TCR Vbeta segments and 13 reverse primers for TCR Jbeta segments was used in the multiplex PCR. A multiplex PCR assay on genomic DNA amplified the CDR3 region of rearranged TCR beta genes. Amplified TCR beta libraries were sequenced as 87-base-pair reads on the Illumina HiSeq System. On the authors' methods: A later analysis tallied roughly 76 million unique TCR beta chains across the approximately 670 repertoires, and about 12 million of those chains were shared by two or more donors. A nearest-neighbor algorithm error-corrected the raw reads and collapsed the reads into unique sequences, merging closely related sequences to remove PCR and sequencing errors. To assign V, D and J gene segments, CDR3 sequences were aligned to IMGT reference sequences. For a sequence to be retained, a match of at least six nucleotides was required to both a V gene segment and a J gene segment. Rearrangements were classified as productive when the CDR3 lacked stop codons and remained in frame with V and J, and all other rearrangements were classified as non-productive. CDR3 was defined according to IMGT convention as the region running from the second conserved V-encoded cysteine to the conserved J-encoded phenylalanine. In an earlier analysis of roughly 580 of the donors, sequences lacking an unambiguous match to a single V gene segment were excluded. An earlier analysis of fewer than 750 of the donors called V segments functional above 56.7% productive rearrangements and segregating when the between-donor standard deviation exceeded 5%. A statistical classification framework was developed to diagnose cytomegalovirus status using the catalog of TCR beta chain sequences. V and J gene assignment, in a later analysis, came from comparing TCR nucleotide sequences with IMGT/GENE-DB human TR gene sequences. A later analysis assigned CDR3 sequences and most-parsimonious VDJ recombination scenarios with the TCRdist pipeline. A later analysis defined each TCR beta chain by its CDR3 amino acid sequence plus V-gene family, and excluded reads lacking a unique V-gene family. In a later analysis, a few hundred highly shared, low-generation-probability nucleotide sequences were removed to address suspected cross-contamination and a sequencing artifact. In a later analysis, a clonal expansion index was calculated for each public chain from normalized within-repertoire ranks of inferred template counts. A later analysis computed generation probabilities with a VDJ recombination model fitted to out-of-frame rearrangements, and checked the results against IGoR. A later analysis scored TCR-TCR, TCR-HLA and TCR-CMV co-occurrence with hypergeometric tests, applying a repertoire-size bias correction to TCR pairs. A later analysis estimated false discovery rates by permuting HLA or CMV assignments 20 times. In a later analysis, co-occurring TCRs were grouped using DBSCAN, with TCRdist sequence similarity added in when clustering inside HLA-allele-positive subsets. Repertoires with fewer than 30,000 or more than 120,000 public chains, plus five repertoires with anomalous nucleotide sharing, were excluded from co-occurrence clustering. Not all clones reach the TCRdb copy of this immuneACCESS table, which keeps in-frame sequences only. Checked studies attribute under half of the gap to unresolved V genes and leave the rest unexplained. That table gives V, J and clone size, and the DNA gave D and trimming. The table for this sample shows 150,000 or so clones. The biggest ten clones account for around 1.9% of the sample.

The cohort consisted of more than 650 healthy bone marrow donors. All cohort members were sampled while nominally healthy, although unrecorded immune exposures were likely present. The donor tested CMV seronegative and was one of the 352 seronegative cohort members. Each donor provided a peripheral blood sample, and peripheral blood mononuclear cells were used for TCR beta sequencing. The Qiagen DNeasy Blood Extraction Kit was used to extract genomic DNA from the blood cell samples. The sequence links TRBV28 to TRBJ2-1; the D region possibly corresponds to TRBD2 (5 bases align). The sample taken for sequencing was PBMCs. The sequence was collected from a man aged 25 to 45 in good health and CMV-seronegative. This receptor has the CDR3 CASSSPGKATDNEQFF. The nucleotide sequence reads TGTGCCAGCAGTTCCCCCGGGAAGGCTACAGACAATGAGCAGTTCTTC.